This is a list of T cell receptor beta chains from one sample in a study of technical replicates of blood from a few donors. Libraries were prepared by immunoSEQ multiplex PCR; TCRdb keeps only in-frame clonotypes and omits some of them. The sample holds over 80,000 clones, roughly 96% seen once. Input material: T cells isolated from PBMCs. The receptors stem from a human donor in good health. CDR3s include the opening cysteine and the closing phenylalanine or tryptophan. The D gene is left open where the match is weak. Expanded clones are given a class, and other clones once, few, many or no size at all.

j_call v_call d_call clone_size cdr3_nt cdr3_aa
TRBJ2-1 TRBV14 TRBD2 once TGTGCCAGCAGCCAAGATCATCTCGGGAGTAGCGGGAGGACTGAGCAGTTCTTC CASSQDHLGSSGRTEQFF
TRBJ2-7 TRBV29-1 NA NA TGCAGCGTTGAGTTTAGCGCCGCGTCCTACGAGCAGTACTTC CSVEFSAASYEQYF
TRBJ2-7 TRBV7-7 TRBD2 NA TGTGCTAGCAGCTCTTCTAGCGGGAGGGCTGGCGAGCAGTACTTC CASSSSSGRAGEQYF
TRBJ2-2 TRBV6-5 TRBD1 NA TGTGCCAGCAGTCTTTACAGGGGGAACACCGGGGAGCTGTTTTTT CASSLYRGNTGELFF
TRBJ2-2 TRBV10-3 NA NA TGTGCCGCACGGACACTTACCGGGGAGCTGTTTTTT CAARTLTGELFF
TRBJ2-6 TRBV7-2 NA NA TGTGCCAGCAAGACAGATTATTCTGGGGCCAACGTCCTGACTTTC CASKTDYSGANVLTF
TRBJ1-2 TRBV19 NA NA TGTGCCAGTATTGGACAGAGACGAGATAGTACTAACTATGGCTACACCTTC CASIGQRRDSTNYGYTF
TRBJ1-1 TRBV7-8 NA NA TGTGCCAGCAGCAAGGGACACCAGAACACTGAAGCTTTCTTT CASSKGHQNTEAFF
TRBJ2-7 TRBV27 NA NA TGTGCCAGCATCAGGGGTTACGAGCAGTACTTC CASIRGYEQYF
TRBJ1-1 TRBV9 NA NA TGTGCCAGCAGCGTGGGCCTCACGACTGAAGCTTTCTTT CASSVGLTTEAFF
TRBJ2-1 TRBV4-2 TRBD2 NA TGTGCCAGCAGCCAAGAGGGGAGAGCGGGAGGGCCAGTGGACAATGAGCAGTTCTTC CASSQEGRAGGPVDNEQFF
TRBJ1-1 TRBV7-2 TRBD1 NA TGTGCCAGCAGCCGACAGGGTCCAGTGAACACTGAAGCTTTCTTT CASSRQGPVNTEAFF
TRBJ1-4 TRBV19 TRBD1 NA TGTGCCAGTAACCGACAGGGTAATTCGGAAAAACTGTTTTTT CASNRQGNSEKLFF
TRBJ1-3 TRBV29-1 NA NA TGCAGCGTTGAAGAGGGCCTTGGAAACACCATATATTTT CSVEEGLGNTIYF
TRBJ2-2 TRBV18 TRBD2 NA TGTGCCAGCTCACCGCGGCATCTAGCGGGGAACACCGGGGAGCTGTTTTTT CASSPRHLAGNTGELFF
TRBJ2-7 TRBV28 NA NA TGTGCCACCTCAGATCCCGACGAGCAGTACTTC CATSDPDEQYF
TRBJ2-5 TRBV9 NA NA TGTGCCAGCAGCTACGGCGGAGGGCGAGAAGGGGAGACCCAGTACTTC CASSYGGGREGETQYF
TRBJ2-7 TRBV7-2 TRBD1 NA TGTGCCAGCAGCTTGGGACAGGGATACTACGAGCAGTACTTC CASSLGQGYYEQYF
TRBJ1-5 TRBV6-1 TRBD1 NA TGTGCCAGCACTATTACAGGGGGACAGCCCCAGCATTTT CASTITGGQPQHF
TRBJ1-3 TRBV19 NA NA TGTGCCAGTAGTATAGACAGGGTGTCTGGAAACACCATATATTTT CASSIDRVSGNTIYF
TRBJ1-1 TRBV9 NA NA TGTGCCAGCAGCCTGACAGGTCCCACTGAAGCTTTCTTT CASSLTGPTEAFF
TRBJ2-7 TRBV7-9 TRBD1 NA TGTGCCAGCAGCTTATCCGGGACAGGGTTCTACGAGCAGTACTTC CASSLSGTGFYEQYF
TRBJ1-2 TRBV13 NA NA TGTGCCAGCAGCTTAGGGAGGAACTATGGCTACACCTTC CASSLGRNYGYTF
TRBJ1-3 TRBV5-1 NA NA TGCGCCAGCAGCTTGAGCGGGGGTGGAAACACCATATATTTT CASSLSGGGNTIYF
TRBJ2-7 TRBV19 NA NA TGTGCCAGTAGTCCAACTTTAAACTACGAGCAGTACTTC CASSPTLNYEQYF
TRBJ1-1 TRBV10-3 TRBD1 NA TGTGCCATCGGGACAGAGAATATGAACACTGAAGCTTTCTTT CAIGTENMNTEAFF
TRBJ1-1 TRBV19 NA NA TGTGCCAGTAGCCCACGGGGATGGACTGAAGCTTTCTTT CASSPRGWTEAFF